These 2 T cell receptor beta chains were sequenced from one sample in a study of T cell responses to AZD1222 COVID-19 vaccine. Assay used: immunoSEQ multiplex PCR; TCRdb lists only in-frame clones, some missing. The data hold tens of thousands of clones, with around 85% observed a single time. Sequencing used peripheral blood, obtained on day 0 of AZD1222 vaccination. The source is an adult in good health.

This chain links TRBV7-6 with TRBJ2-7; TRBD1 agrees at 7 bases. The V segment lost 3 bases and the J segment 1 base; nucleotides outside the gene matches: 6. Per the germline V gene, CDR1 is SGHVS and CDR2 is FNYEAQ. The CDR3 covers 15 residues. CDR3: CASSFTGDRSYEQYF. The CDR3 DNA is TGTGCCAGCAGCTTCACAGGGGACAGATCCTACGAGCAGTACTTC.

This clone has just one count. The chain employs TRBV19 and TRBJ2-2; D is possibly TRBD1 (6 bases). Deletions cut 0 bases from V and 5 bases from J, with 13 bases between. The germline CDR1 and CDR2 sequences are LNHDA and SQIVND (reference sequence). The CDR3 is 16 residues long. CDR3 loop: CASSIDLTGLTGELFF. The CDR3 DNA is TGTGCCAGTAGTATAGACCTGACAGGTCTAACCGGGGAGCTGTTTTTT.